Listed below are T cell receptor beta chains from one sample, sequenced in a study of beta chain features in type 1 diabetes. This table comes from immunoSEQ multiplex PCR, and its TCRdb copy is limited to in-frame clones, with some not included. The data contain 280,000 or so clones, roughly 15% of them singletons. The sequenced material came from naive CD4+ T cells from blood. The receptors derive from a man between 18 and 29 years old with type 1 diabetes. CDR3s include the opening cysteine and the closing phenylalanine or tryptophan. D genes are given only for firm matches. Not all rows give a size; the values are once, few, many and, for expanded clones, a class.

cdr3_aa: CASSFIRGGGEQFF; cdr3_nt: TGTGCCAGCAGCTTTATAAGGGGTGGGGGGGAGCAGTTCTTC; j_call: TRBJ2-1; v_call: TRBV11-2; clone_size: few; d_call: -
cdr3_aa: CASSLKSRDNQPQHF; cdr3_nt: TGTGCCAGCAGTTTAAAGTCCAGGGACAATCAGCCCCAGCATTTT; j_call: TRBJ1-5; v_call: TRBV27; clone_size: once; d_call: -
cdr3_aa: CASSLDGSGDAEAFF; cdr3_nt: TGCGCCAGCAGCTTGGATGGGTCGGGGGACGCTGAAGCTTTCTTT; j_call: TRBJ1-1; v_call: TRBV5-1; clone_size: -; d_call: -
cdr3_aa: CATNPEQGYGYTF; cdr3_nt: TGCGCCACCAACCCCGAGCAGGGTTATGGCTACACCTTC; j_call: TRBJ1-2; v_call: TRBV10-2; clone_size: -; d_call: -
cdr3_aa: CASSLVRRGTYNEQFF; cdr3_nt: TGTGCCAGCAGCTTAGTGCGGAGGGGTACCTACAATGAGCAGTTCTTC; j_call: TRBJ2-1; v_call: TRBV7-6; clone_size: -; d_call: -
cdr3_aa: CASSFLEASYEQYF; cdr3_nt: TGCGCCAGCAGCTTCTTGGAGGCGTCCTACGAGCAGTACTTC; j_call: TRBJ2-7; v_call: TRBV5-1; clone_size: few; d_call: -
cdr3_aa: CASSYTGISNQPQHF; cdr3_nt: TGTGCCAGCAGTTATACAGGGATTAGCAATCAGCCCCAGCATTTT; j_call: TRBJ1-5; v_call: TRBV7-2; clone_size: few; d_call: -
cdr3_aa: CAIKTSGRASTDTQYF; cdr3_nt: TGTGCCATCAAAACTAGCGGGAGGGCCTCGACAGATACGCAGTATTTT; j_call: TRBJ2-3; v_call: TRBV10-3; clone_size: -; d_call: TRBD2
cdr3_aa: CSGFRGVNTEAFF; cdr3_nt: TGCAGCGGGTTCAGGGGCGTGAACACTGAAGCTTTCTTT; j_call: TRBJ1-1; v_call: TRBV29-1; clone_size: few; d_call: -
cdr3_aa: CASSRDSVSTGYGYTF; cdr3_nt: TGTGCCAGCAGCCGGGACAGTGTCTCCACGGGCTATGGCTACACCTTC; j_call: TRBJ1-2; v_call: TRBV6-4; clone_size: -; d_call: TRBD1
cdr3_aa: CASSPAASYEQYF; cdr3_nt: TGTGCCAGCAGCCCAGCGGCAAGCTACGAGCAGTACTTC; j_call: TRBJ2-7; v_call: TRBV6-6; clone_size: few; d_call: -
cdr3_aa: CASSLSASNQQYF; cdr3_nt: TGTGCCAGCAGTTTATCCGCGTCCAACCAGCAGTACTTC; j_call: TRBJ2-7; v_call: TRBV28; clone_size: -; d_call: -
cdr3_aa: CASSLDRSNEKLFF; cdr3_nt: TGTGCCAGCAGCTTGGACAGGAGCAATGAAAAACTGTTTTTT; j_call: TRBJ1-4; v_call: TRBV5-4; clone_size: -; d_call: -
cdr3_aa: CASSNGTQYF; cdr3_nt: TGTGCCAGCAGCAACGGGACCCAGTACTTC; j_call: TRBJ2-5; v_call: TRBV11-3; clone_size: -; d_call: -
cdr3_aa: CASSFLRNTDTQYF; cdr3_nt: TGTGCCAGCAGCTTTTTGCGGAACACAGATACGCAGTATTTT; j_call: TRBJ2-3; v_call: TRBV7-9; clone_size: -; d_call: -
cdr3_aa: CASSYSLEYGYTF; cdr3_nt: TGTGCCAGCAGTTACTCTCTAGAATATGGCTACACCTTC; j_call: TRBJ1-2; v_call: TRBV6-5; clone_size: few; d_call: -
cdr3_aa: CSVAGTGGIYEQYF; cdr3_nt: TGCAGCGTAGCCGGAACAGGGGGAATTTACGAGCAGTACTTC; j_call: TRBJ2-7; v_call: TRBV29-1; clone_size: -; d_call: TRBD1
cdr3_aa: CASSSTGNYEQYF; cdr3_nt: TGTGCCAGCAGTTCGACAGGGAACTACGAGCAGTACTTC; j_call: TRBJ2-7; v_call: TRBV6-5; clone_size: -; d_call: TRBD1
cdr3_aa: CASSTRQASYEQYF; cdr3_nt: TGTGCCAGCAGCACCCGACAGGCATCCTACGAGCAGTACTTC; j_call: TRBJ2-7; v_call: TRBV9; clone_size: -; d_call: -
cdr3_aa: CAKHGAEKETQYF; cdr3_nt: TGTGCCAAGCACGGAGCAGAGAAAGAGACCCAGTACTTC; j_call: TRBJ2-5; v_call: TRBV19; clone_size: few; d_call: -
cdr3_aa: CASSFQLPGSYNEQFF; cdr3_nt: TGCGCCAGCAGCTTTCAGTTGCCTGGCTCCTACAATGAGCAGTTCTTC; j_call: TRBJ2-1; v_call: TRBV5-1; clone_size: few; d_call: -
cdr3_aa: CASSFRQGKFF; cdr3_nt: TGTGCCAGCAGTTTCCGACAGGGAAAGTTCTTC; j_call: TRBJ2-1; v_call: TRBV28; clone_size: few; d_call: TRBD1
cdr3_aa: CASSLALAGGVYNEQFF; cdr3_nt: TGCGCCAGCAGCTTGGCACTAGCGGGAGGGGTCTACAATGAGCAGTTCTTC; j_call: TRBJ2-1; v_call: TRBV5-1; clone_size: few; d_call: TRBD2
cdr3_aa: CASSRRAGGYYEQYF; cdr3_nt: TGTGCCAGCAGTAGGCGCGCAGGGGGCTACTACGAGCAGTACTTC; j_call: TRBJ2-7; v_call: TRBV28; clone_size: -; d_call: TRBD1
cdr3_aa: CASSSHAGTSGINEQFF; cdr3_nt: TGTGCCAGCAGCTCCCACGCCGGGACTAGCGGGATCAATGAGCAGTTCTTC; j_call: TRBJ2-1; v_call: TRBV9; clone_size: -; d_call: TRBD2
cdr3_aa: CAWSLYGGGVGETQYF; cdr3_nt: TGTGCCTGGAGTTTGTACGGCGGGGGGGTAGGAGAGACCCAGTACTTC; j_call: TRBJ2-5; v_call: TRBV30; clone_size: -; d_call: TRBD2
cdr3_aa: CAIREQGARYGYTF; cdr3_nt: TGTGCCATCAGAGAACAGGGGGCGAGGTATGGCTACACCTTC; j_call: TRBJ1-2; v_call: TRBV10-3; clone_size: -; d_call: TRBD1
cdr3_aa: CASSGGLYGYTF; cdr3_nt: TGTGCCAGCTCGGGGGGGCTATATGGCTACACCTTC; j_call: TRBJ1-2; v_call: TRBV6-5; clone_size: -; d_call: -
cdr3_aa: CASSLTPSTRVGINYGYTF; cdr3_nt: TGTGCCAGCAGCTTAACCCCCAGCACGAGGGTGGGGATAAACTATGGCTACACCTTC; j_call: TRBJ1-2; v_call: TRBV11-2; clone_size: -; d_call: -
cdr3_aa: CASSRSAGNYGYTF; cdr3_nt: TGTGCCAGCAGCCGGTCTGCGGGGAACTATGGCTACACCTTC; j_call: TRBJ1-2; v_call: TRBV6-6; clone_size: few; d_call: -
cdr3_aa: CASSPRAGMETQYF; cdr3_nt: TGTGCCAGCAGCCCCAGGGCGGGGATGGAGACCCAGTACTTC; j_call: TRBJ2-5; v_call: TRBV9; clone_size: few; d_call: -
cdr3_aa: CAWSVPATEQFF; cdr3_nt: TGTGCCTGGAGTGTACCCGCGACAGAGCAGTTCTTC; j_call: TRBJ2-1; v_call: TRBV30; clone_size: few; d_call: -
cdr3_aa: CAWSVGHEETQYF; cdr3_nt: TGTGCCTGGAGTGTCGGACACGAAGAGACCCAGTACTTC; j_call: TRBJ2-5; v_call: TRBV30; clone_size: -; d_call: -